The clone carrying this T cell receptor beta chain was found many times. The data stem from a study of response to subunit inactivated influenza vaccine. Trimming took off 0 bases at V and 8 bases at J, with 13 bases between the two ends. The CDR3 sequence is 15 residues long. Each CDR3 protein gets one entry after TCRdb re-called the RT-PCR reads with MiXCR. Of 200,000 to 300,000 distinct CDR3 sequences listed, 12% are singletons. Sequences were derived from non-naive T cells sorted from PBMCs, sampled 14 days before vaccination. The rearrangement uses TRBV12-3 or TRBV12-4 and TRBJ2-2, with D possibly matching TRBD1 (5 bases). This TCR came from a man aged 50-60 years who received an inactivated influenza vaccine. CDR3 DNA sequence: TGTGCCAGCAGTTTAGCCCACTTAGGGGCAGGGGAGCTGTTTTTT. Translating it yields CASSLAHLGAGELFF.